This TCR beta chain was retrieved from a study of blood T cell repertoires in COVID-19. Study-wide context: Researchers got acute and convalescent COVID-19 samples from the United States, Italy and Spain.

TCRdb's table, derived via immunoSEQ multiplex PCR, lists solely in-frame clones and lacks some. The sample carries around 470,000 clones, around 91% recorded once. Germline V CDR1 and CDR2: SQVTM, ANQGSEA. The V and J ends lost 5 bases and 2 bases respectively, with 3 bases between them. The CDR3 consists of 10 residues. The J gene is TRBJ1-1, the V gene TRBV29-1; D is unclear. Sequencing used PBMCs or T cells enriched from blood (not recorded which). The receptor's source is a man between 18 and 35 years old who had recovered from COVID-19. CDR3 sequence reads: CSVLNTEAFF. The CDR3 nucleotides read TGCAGCGTTTTAAACACTGAAGCTTTCTTT.